Here is one TCR beta chain with its context. Its antigen is unidentified. The time point is: week 11, during vaccination. With topical imiquimod, each dose of the vaccine consisted of 300 ug of mutant IDH1 20-mer peptide. Those who donated had recent WHO grade 3 or 4 IDH1-mutant, ATRX-lost astrocytomas. These data originate in a study of a mutant IDH1 vaccine in newly diagnosed glioma. For the study at large: Eight vaccinations went to patients in weeks 1, 3, 5, 7, 11, 15, 19, 23. Of treated patients, approximately 60% were men and approximately 40% women, averaging 40.4 years.

Trimming removed 7 bases at V and 0 bases at J, with 7 bases between. The length of the CDR3 is 13 residues. Germline V CDR1 and CDR2: WSHSY, SAAADI. Study-level results: There seemed to be no relation between pseudoprogression and changes in top peripheral T cell clonotypes.

The repertoire was sequenced with immunoSEQ multiplex PCR; TCRdb's copy has only in-frame clones and lacks some. Of over 95,000 clones listed, 85% to 90% are singletons. This chain joins TRBV10-2 and TRBJ1-3, with D unresolved. The sequenced sample was PBMCs, obtained from a glioma patient whose treatment included an IDH1 peptide vaccine. The receptor was derived from a woman between 45 and 60 years old with glioma. The CDR3 nucleotides are TGCGCCAGCATATCTCCCTCTGGAAACACCATATATTTT. It yields the protein CASISPSGNTIYF.